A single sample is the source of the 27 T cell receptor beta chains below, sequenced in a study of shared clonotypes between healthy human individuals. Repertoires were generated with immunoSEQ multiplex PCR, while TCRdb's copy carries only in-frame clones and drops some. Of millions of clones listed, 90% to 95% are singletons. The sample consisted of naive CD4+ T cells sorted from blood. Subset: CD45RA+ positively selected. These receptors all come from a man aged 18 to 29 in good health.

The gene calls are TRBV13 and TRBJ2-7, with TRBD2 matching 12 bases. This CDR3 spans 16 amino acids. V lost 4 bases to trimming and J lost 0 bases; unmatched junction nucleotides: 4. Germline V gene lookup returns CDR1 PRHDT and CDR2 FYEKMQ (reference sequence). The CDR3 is CASSSGLAGYSYEQYF. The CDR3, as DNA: TGTGCCAGCAGCTCGGGACTAGCGGGCTACTCCTACGAGCAGTACTTC.

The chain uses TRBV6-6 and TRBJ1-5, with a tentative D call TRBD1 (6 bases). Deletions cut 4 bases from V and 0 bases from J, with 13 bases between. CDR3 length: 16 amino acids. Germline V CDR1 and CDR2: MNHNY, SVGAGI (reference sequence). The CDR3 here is CASSSGQTYSNQPQHF. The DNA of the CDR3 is TGTGCCAGCAGTTCAGGACAGACCTATAGCAATCAGCCCCAGCATTTT.

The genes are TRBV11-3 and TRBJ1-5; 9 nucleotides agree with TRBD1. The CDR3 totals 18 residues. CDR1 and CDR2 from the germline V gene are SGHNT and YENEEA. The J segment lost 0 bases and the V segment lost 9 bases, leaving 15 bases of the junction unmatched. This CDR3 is CASRNRGRYIYSNQPQHF. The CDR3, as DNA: TGTGCCAGTCGTAACAGGGGGCGTTATATCTATAGCAATCAGCCCCAGCATTTT.

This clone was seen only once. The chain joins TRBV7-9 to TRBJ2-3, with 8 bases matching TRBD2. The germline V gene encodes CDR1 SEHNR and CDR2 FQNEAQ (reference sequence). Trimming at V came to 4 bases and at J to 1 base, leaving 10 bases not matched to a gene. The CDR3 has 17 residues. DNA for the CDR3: TGTGCCAGCAGCTCACTAACTAGCGGAGCCCGCACAGATACGCAGTATTTT. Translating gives CASSSLTSGARTDTQYF.

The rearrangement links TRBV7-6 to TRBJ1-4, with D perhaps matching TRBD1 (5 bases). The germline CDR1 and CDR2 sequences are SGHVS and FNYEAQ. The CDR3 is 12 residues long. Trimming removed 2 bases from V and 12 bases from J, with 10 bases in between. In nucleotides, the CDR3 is TGTGCCAGCAGCTTATGGGTAGGGGAACTGTTTTTT. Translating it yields CASSLWVGELFF.

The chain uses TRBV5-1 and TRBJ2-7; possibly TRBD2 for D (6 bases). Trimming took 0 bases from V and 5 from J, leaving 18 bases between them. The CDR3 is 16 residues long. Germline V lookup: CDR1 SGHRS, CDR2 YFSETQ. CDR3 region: CASSLAGGPQSHEQYF. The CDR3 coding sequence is TGCGCCAGCAGCTTGGCCGGGGGACCCCAATCCCACGAGCAGTACTTC. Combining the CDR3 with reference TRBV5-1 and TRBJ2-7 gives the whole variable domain KAGVTQTPRYLIKTRGQQVTLSCSPISGHRSVSWYQQTPGQGLQFLFEYFSETQRNKGNFPGRFSGRQFSNSRSEMNVSTLELGDSALYLCASSLAGGPQSHEQYFGPGTRLTVT.

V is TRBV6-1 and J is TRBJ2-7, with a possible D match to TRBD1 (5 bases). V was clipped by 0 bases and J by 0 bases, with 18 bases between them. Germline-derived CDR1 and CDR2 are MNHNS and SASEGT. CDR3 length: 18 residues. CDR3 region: CASSEAEPLNRSSYEQYF. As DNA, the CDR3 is TGTGCCAGCAGTGAAGCGGAGCCCTTAAACAGGTCCTCCTACGAGCAGTACTTC.

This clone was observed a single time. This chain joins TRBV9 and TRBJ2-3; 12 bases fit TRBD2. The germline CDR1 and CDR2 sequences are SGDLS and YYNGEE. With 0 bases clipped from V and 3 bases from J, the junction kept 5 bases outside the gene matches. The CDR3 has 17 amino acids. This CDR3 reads CASSVAATSGRTDTQYF. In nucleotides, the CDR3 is TGTGCCAGCAGCGTAGCTGCGACTAGCGGGAGAACAGATACGCAGTATTTT.

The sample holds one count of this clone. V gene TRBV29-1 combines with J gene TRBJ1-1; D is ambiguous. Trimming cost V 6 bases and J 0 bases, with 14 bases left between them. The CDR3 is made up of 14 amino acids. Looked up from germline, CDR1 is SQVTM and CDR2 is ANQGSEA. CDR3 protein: CSVVLGTMNTEAFF. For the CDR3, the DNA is TGCAGCGTAGTCCTCGGAACCATGAACACTGAAGCTTTCTTT.

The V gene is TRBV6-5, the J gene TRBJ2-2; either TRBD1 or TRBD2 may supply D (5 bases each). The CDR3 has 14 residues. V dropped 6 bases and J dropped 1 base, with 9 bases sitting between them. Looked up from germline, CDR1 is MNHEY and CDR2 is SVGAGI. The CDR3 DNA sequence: TGTGCCAGCAGCCCGGGACGGAACACCGGGGAGCTGTTTTTT. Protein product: CASSPGRNTGELFF.

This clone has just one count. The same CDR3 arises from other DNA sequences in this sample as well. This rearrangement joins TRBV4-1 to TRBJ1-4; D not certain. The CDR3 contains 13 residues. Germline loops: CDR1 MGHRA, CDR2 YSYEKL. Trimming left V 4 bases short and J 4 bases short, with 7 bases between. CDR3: CASSLGLNEKLFF. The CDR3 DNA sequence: TGCGCCAGCAGCCTCGGGCTTAATGAAAAACTGTTTTTT.

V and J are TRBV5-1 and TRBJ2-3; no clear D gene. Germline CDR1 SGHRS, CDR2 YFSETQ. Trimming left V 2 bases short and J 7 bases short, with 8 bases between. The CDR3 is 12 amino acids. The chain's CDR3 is CASSFGLNTQYF. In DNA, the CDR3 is TGCGCCAGCAGCTTTGGGCTCAATACGCAGTATTTT.

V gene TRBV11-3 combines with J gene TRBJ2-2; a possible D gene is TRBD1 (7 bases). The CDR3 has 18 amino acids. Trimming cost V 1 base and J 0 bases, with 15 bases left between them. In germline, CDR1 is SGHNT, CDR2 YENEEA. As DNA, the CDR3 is TGTGCCAGCAGCTTAGTTCATGTCAGGGGGGCGAACACCGGGGAGCTGTTTTTT. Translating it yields CASSLVHVRGANTGELFF.

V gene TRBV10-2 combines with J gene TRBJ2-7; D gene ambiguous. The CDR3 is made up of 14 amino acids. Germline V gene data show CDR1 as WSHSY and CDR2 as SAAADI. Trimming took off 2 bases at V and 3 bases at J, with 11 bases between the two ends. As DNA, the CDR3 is TGCGCCAGCAGTGAGGAAGGACGGTACTACGAGCAGTACTTC. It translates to CASSEEGRYYEQYF.

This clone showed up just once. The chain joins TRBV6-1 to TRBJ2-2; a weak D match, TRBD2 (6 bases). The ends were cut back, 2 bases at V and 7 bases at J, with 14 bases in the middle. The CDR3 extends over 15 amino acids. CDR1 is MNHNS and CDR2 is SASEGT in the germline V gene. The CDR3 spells CASSEQGLANGELFF. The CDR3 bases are TGTGCCAGCAGTGAACAAGGTCTAGCGAACGGGGAGCTGTTTTTT.

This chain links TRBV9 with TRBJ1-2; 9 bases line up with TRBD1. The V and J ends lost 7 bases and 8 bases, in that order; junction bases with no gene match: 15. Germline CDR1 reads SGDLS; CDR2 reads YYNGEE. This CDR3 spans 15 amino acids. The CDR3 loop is CASRDRGTGSSGYTF. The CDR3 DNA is TGTGCCAGCCGTGATAGGGGGACAGGGTCTTCCGGCTACACCTTC.

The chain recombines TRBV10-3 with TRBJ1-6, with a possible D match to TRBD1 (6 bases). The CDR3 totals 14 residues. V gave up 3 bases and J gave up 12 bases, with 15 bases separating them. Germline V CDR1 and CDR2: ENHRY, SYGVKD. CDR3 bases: TGTGCCATCAGTGACGGGGGGGGCGCGGAACCCCTCCACTTT. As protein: CAISDGGGAEPLHF.

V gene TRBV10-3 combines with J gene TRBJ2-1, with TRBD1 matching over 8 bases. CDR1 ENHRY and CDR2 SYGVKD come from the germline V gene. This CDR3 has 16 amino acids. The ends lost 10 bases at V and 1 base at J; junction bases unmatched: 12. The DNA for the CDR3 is TGTGCCACCACGCGGGACAGGTACCTTTCCTACAATGAGCAGTTCTTC. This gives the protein CATTRDRYLSYNEQFF.

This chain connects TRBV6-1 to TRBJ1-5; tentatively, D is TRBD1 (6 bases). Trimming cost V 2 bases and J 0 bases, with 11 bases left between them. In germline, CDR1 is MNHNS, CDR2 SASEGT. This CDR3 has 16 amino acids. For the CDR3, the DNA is TGTGCCAGCAGTGAACAGGGGATCTATAGCAATCAGCCCCAGCATTTT. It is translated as CASSEQGIYSNQPQHF.

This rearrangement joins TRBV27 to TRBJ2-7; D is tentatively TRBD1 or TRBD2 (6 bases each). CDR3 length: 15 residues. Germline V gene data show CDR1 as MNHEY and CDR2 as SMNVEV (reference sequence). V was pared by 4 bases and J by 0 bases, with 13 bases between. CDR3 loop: CASSYGGLGSYEQYF. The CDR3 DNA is TGTGCCAGCAGTTACGGGGGCCTCGGCTCCTACGAGCAGTACTTC.

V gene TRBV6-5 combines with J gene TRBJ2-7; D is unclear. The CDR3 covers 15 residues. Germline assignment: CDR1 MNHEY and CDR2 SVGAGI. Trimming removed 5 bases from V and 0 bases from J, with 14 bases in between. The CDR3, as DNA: TGTGCCAGCAGTAAGACTCAAACCAGCTCCTACGAGCAGTACTTC. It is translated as CASSKTQTSSYEQYF.

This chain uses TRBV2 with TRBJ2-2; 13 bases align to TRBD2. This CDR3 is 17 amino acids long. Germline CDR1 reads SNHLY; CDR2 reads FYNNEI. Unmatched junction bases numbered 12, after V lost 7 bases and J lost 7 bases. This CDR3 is CASKGRTSGGRNGELFF. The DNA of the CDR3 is TGTGCCAGCAAAGGAAGGACTAGCGGGGGTAGGAACGGGGAGCTGTTTTTT. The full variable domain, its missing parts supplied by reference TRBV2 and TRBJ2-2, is EPEVTQTPSHQVTQMGQEVILRCVPISNHLYFYWYRQILGQKVEFLVSFYNNEISEKSEIFDDQFSVERPDGSNFTLKIRSTKLEDSAMYFCASKGRTSGGRNGELFFGEGSRLTVL.

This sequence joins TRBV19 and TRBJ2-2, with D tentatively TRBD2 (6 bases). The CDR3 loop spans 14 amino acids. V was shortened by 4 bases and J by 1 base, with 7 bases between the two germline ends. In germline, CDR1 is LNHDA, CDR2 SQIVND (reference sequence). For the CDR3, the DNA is TGTGCCAGTAGTAGGAGGGGGAACACCGGGGAGCTGTTTTTT. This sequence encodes CASSRRGNTGELFF.

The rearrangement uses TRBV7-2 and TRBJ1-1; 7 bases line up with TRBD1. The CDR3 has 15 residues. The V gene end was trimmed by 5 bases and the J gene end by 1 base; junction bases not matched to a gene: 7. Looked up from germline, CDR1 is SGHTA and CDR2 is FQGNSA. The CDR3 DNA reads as TGTGCCAGCAGCCTGCTGACAGGGAAGAACACTGAAGCTTTCTTT. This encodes CASSLLTGKNTEAFF.

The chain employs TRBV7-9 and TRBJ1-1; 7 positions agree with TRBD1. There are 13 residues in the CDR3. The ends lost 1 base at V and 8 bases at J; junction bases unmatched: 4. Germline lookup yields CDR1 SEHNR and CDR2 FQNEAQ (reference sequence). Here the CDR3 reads CASSLEQTGEAFF. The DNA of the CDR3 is TGTGCCAGCAGCTTAGAACAGACAGGGGAAGCTTTCTTT.

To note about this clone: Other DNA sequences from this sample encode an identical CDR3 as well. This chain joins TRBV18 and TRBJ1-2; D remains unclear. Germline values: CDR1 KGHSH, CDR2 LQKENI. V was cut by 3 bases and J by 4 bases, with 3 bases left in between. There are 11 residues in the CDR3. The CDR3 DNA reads TGTGCCAGCTCACCTGGCTATGGCTACACCTTC. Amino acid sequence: CASSPGYGYTF.

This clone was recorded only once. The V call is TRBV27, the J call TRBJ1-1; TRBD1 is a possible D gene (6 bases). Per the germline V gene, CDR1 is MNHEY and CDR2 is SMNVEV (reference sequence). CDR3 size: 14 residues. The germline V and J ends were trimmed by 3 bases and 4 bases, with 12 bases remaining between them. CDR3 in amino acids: CASSFGAGVTEAFF. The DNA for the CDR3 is TGTGCCAGCAGTTTTGGGGCAGGGGTCACTGAAGCTTTCTTT.